The 17 T cell receptor beta chains listed next were all sequenced from one sample in a study of regulatory T cells in long-lasting Graves disease. The time point was: newly diagnosed GD, antithyroid drugs for less than 3 months. From PBMCs, RNA was extracted and then used to make the TCR library. Sequencing libraries for TCR beta were prepared with iRepertoire HTBI primers and Arm-PCR of CDR3 regions. A single record per CDR3 protein comes from TCRdb applying MiXCR to the multiplex PCR reads. The sample consists of approximately 460,000 distinct CDR3 sequences, 16% of them appearing once. The same specimen was also included in a second study, on T cells in Graves' hyperthyroidism and ophthalmopathy.

This material consisted of peripheral blood mononuclear cells (PBMCs), taken at new diagnosis, from a patient treated with antithyroid drugs. Receptor source: a young woman with Graves disease.

The V and J genes are TRBV30 and TRBJ1-2; D unresolved. V was trimmed by 2 bases and J by 0 bases, leaving 7 bases between them. Germline V lookup: CDR1 GTSNPN, CDR2 SVGIG (reference sequence). The CDR3 is 13 residues long. The CDR3 loop reads CAWSYGANYGYTF. CDR3 sequence (DNA): TGTGCCTGGAGTTATGGGGCTAACTATGGCTACACCTTC.

The table lists this clonotype with a few counts. This chain joins TRBV6-1 and TRBJ2-2; D is unresolved. V gave up 8 bases and J gave up 9 bases, with 10 bases separating them. The CDR3 length is 11 residues. CDR1 and CDR2 from the germline V gene are MNHNS and SASEGT. The CDR3: CASQQARELFF. The CDR3 nucleotides read TGTGCCAGCCAACAAGCGAGGGAGCTGTTTTTT.

This clonotype was detected many times. V gene TRBV28 combines with J gene TRBJ2-7, with D perhaps TRBD1 or TRBD2 (6 bases each). The CDR3 is 14 amino acids. V dropped 6 bases and J dropped 0 bases, with 12 bases sitting between them. Germline V gene data show CDR1 as MDHEN and CDR2 as SYDVKM. The CDR3 protein is CASSLRGLSYEQYF. In DNA, the CDR3 is TGTGCCAGCAGCCTCAGGGGACTCTCCTACGAGCAGTACTTC. The full variable domain, completed using reference TRBV28 and TRBJ2-7, is DVKVTQSSRYLVKRTGEKVFLECVQDMDHENMFWYRQDPGLGLRLIYFSYDVKMKEKGDIPEGYSVSREKKERFSLILESASTNQTSMYLCASSLRGLSYEQYFGPGTRLTVT.

In its sample, this clonotype was seen many times. This chain connects TRBV28 to TRBJ2-1; 14 bases line up with TRBD2. The CDR3 loop spans 15 amino acids. J lost 8 bases, V lost 6 bases, and 6 bases had no gene match. CDR1 is MDHEN and CDR2 is SYDVKM in the germline V gene. In DNA form, the CDR3 reads TGTGCCAGCAGGTCGGGACTAGCGGGAGTGTATGAGCAGTTCTTC. Translation: CASRSGLAGVYEQFF.

This clonotype was detected ten times or more. The gene calls are TRBV28 and TRBJ1-6; D not resolved. The germline CDR1 and CDR2 sequences are MDHEN and SYDVKM. Trimming removed 2 bases at V and 13 bases at J, with 9 bases between. The length of the CDR3 is 12 residues. The CDR3 here is CASSLNLVPLHF. As DNA, the CDR3 is TGTGCCAGCAGTTTAAATTTGGTTCCCCTCCACTTT. The whole variable domain, remainder taken from reference TRBV28 and TRBJ1-6, is DVKVTQSSRYLVKRTGEKVFLECVQDMDHENMFWYRQDPGLGLRLIYFSYDVKMKEKGDIPEGYSVSREKKERFSLILESASTNQTSMYLCASSLNLVPLHFGNGTRLTVT.

This clonotype has just a few counts. At one boundary the junction diverges from the germline segment, which might be a read error. V usage is TRBV15 and J usage is TRBJ2-1; TRBD2 agrees at 11 bases. The CDR3 contains 17 residues. Germline V gives CDR1 LNHNV, CDR2 YYDKDF (reference sequence). The DNA for the CDR3 is TGTGCCACCAGCAGAGCTCAGGGACTAGCGGATTACAATGAGCAGCTCTTC. Translating gives CATSRAQGLADYNEQLF.

The rearrangement joins TRBV10-2 to TRBJ1-6; D unclear. Germline V gives CDR1 WSHSY, CDR2 SAAADI. Trimming shortened V by 3 bases and J by 7 bases, and 10 bases separated the two germline ends. The CDR3 is 14 residues long. In DNA, the CDR3 is TGCGCCAGCAGTGATGAGGGTATCAATTCACCCCTCCACTTT. Encoded protein: CASSDEGINSPLHF.

This clonotype was seen a handful of times. This rearrangement joins TRBV2 to TRBJ2-1; D call uncertain. Per the germline V gene, CDR1 is SNHLY and CDR2 is FYNNEI. The CDR3 runs 14 residues. V gave up 7 bases and J gave up 5 bases, with 15 bases separating them. The chain's CDR3 is CASNGNTFHNEQFF. DNA of the CDR3: TGTGCCAGCAATGGGAATACCTTCCACAATGAGCAGTTCTTC.

The chain couples TRBV19 to TRBJ1-1; 7 nucleotides align to TRBD1. Trimming took 5 bases from V and 4 from J; bases not matched to a gene: 16. The germline CDR1 and CDR2 sequences are LNHDA and SQIVND (reference sequence). The CDR3 has 17 residues. The CDR3 loop reads CASSHSPYRDRATEAFF. CDR3 sequence (DNA): TGTGCCAGTAGTCATTCCCCTTACCGGGACAGAGCCACTGAAGCTTTCTTT.

In this sample, this clonotype turned up many times. The chain uses TRBV5-1 and TRBJ1-2; possibly TRBD1 for D (5 bases). V was pared by 3 bases and J by 1 base, with 13 bases between. CDR3 length: 15 amino acids. Germline V gives CDR1 SGHRS, CDR2 YFSETQ. The CDR3 loop reads CASSWGRSDNYGYTF. The CDR3 DNA is TGCGCCAGCAGCTGGGGACGGAGTGATAACTATGGCTACACCTTC.

This clonotype was counted at least ten times. V gene TRBV11-2 combines with J gene TRBJ2-2; 11 nucleotides agree with TRBD2. The germline V gene encodes CDR1 SGHAT and CDR2 FQNNGV. CDR3 length: 15 amino acids. V was clipped by 3 bases and J by 7 bases; unmatched bases: 4. CDR3 amino acids: CASSLTSGIVGELFF. The CDR3 DNA sequence: TGTGCCAGCAGCTTGACTAGCGGGATTGTCGGGGAGCTGTTTTTT.

The V call is TRBV28, the J call TRBJ2-2, with 14 bases lining up with TRBD2. The CDR3 length is 17 residues. Germline CDR1 is MDHEN and CDR2 is SYDVKM. Unmatched junction bases numbered 9, after V lost 4 bases and J lost 8 bases. CDR3 DNA: TGTGCCAGCAGTTCACAACCGGGACTAGCGGGAGTGGGGGAGCTGTTTTTT. This sequence encodes CASSSQPGLAGVGELFF.

This clonotype appeared many times. This chain joins TRBV2 and TRBJ2-3; the match to TRBD1 covers 8 bases. Trimming removed 6 bases from V and 1 base from J; junction bases left unmatched: 9. The CDR3 contains 16 residues. Germline V gives CDR1 SNHLY, CDR2 FYNNEI. The CDR3 is CASRYTRGQGTDTQYF. The CDR3 DNA reads as TGTGCCAGCAGATATACCAGGGGACAGGGCACAGATACGCAGTATTTT.

This clonotype was picked up many times. The chain links TRBV5-1 to TRBJ2-1, with 9 bases fitting TRBD2. Looked up from germline, CDR1 is SGHRS and CDR2 is YFSETQ. The V and J ends lost 0 bases and 6 bases, in that order; junction bases with no gene match: 7. This CDR3 contains 16 residues. CDR3 sequence: CASSLVMVSGSNEQFF. For the CDR3, the DNA is TGCGCCAGCAGCTTGGTTATGGTTAGCGGGAGCAATGAGCAGTTCTTC.

CDR3 residues: CSARALEISYEQYF. CDR3 DNA sequence: TGCAGTGCTAGAGCACTGGAAATCTCCTACGAGCAGTACTTC. The chain has TRBV20-1 and TRBJ2-7; no clear D. V shed 1 base and J shed 0 bases, with 10 bases lying between them. CDR1 is DFQATT and CDR2 is SNEGSKA in the germline V gene (reference sequence). The CDR3 is made up of 14 amino acids.

The table lists this clonotype with many counts. This chain joins TRBV7-2 and TRBJ2-7; 13 positions match TRBD2. The CDR3 consists of 16 residues. Germline-derived CDR1 and CDR2 are SGHTA and FQGNSA. The ends lost 3 bases at V and 5 bases at J; junction bases unmatched: 7. The CDR3 DNA is TGTGCCAGCAGCTTTAGGACTAGCGGGAGAGGTGACGAGCAGTACTTC. This sequence encodes CASSFRTSGRGDEQYF.

This clonotype has ten or more counts. The rearrangement uses TRBV3-1 and TRBJ2-7, with a weak D call TRBD1 (6 bases). Germline CDR1 is LGHDT and CDR2 is YNNKEL (reference sequence). The CDR3 is 13 amino acids. V lost 10 bases and J 1 base, leaving 14 bases between the germline ends. The CDR3 DNA sequence: TGTGCCATCTCTTCAGGGGAGTCCTACGAGCAGTACTTC. Translating it yields CAISSGESYEQYF.